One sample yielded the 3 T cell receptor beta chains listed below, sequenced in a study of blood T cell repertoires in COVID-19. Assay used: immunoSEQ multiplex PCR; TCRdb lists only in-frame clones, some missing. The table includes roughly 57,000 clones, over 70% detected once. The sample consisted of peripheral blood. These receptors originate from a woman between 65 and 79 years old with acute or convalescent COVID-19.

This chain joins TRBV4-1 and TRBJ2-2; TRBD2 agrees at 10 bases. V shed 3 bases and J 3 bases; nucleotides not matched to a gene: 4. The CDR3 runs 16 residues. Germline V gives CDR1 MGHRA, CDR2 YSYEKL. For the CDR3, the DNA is TGCGCCAGCAGCCAGCGGCTAGCGGGGGACACCGGGGAGCTGTTTTTT. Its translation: CASSQRLAGDTGELFF.

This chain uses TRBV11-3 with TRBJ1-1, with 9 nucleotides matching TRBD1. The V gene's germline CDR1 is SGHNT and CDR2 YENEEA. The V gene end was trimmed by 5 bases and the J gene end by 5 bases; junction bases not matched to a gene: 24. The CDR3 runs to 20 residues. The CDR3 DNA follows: TGTGCCAGCAGCCCATCGGTAACAGGGGGCGTCGTACCCCTACCTACTGAAGCTTTCTTT. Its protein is CASSPSVTGGVVPLPTEAFF.

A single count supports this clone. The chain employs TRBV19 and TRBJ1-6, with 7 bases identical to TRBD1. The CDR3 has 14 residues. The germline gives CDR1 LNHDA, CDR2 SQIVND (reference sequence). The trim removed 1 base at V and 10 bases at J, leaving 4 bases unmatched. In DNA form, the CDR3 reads TGTGCCAGTAGTATAGCGGGGACAGCATCACCCCTCCACTTT. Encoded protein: CASSIAGTASPLHF.